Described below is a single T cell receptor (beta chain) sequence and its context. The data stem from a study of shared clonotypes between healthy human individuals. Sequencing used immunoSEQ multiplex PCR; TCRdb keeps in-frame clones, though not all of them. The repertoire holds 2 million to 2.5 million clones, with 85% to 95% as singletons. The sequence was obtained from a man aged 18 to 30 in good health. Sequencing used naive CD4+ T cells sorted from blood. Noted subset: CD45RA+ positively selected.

CDR3 DNA sequence: TGTGCCATCAGCGGCCCACCCGGGGAGCTGTTTTTT. It codes for CAISGPPGELFF. The chain recombines TRBV10-3 with TRBJ2-2; D not resolved. V was cut by 6 bases and J by 6 bases, with 8 bases left in between. CDR1 is ENHRY and CDR2 is SYGVKD in the germline V gene. The CDR3 consists of 12 residues.